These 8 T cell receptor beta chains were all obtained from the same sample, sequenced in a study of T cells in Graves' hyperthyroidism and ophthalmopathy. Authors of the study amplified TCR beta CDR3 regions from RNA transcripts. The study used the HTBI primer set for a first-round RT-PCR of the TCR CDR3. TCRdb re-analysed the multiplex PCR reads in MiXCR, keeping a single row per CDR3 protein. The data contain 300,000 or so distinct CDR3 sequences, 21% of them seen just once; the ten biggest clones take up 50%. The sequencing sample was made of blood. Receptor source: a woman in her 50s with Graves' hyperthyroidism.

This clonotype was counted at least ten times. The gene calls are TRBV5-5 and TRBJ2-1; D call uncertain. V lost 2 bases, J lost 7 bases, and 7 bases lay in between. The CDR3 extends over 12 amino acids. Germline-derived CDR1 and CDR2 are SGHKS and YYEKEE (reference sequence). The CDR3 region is CASSFVPNEQFF. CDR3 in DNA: TGTGCCAGCAGCTTCGTACCGAATGAGCAGTTCTTC.

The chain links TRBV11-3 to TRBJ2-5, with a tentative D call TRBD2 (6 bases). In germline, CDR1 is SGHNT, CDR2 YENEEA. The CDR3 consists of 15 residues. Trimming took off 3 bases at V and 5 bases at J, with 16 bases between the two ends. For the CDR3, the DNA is TGTGCCAGCAGCTTCGAGGGACGGGGGACGGAGACCCAGTACTTC. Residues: CASSFEGRGTETQYF.

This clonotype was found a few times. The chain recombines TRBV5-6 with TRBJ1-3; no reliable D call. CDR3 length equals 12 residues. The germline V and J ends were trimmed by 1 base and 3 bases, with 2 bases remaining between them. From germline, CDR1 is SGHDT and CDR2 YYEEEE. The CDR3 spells CASSLFGNTIYF. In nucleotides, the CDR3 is TGTGCCAGCAGCTTGTTTGGAAACACCATATATTTT.

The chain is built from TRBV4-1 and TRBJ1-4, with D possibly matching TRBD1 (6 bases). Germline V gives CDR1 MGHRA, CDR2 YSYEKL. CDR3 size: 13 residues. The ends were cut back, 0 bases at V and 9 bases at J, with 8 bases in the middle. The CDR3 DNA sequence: TGCGCCAGCAGCCAAGAGGGGGGGCAAAAACTGTTTTTT. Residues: CASSQEGGQKLFF.

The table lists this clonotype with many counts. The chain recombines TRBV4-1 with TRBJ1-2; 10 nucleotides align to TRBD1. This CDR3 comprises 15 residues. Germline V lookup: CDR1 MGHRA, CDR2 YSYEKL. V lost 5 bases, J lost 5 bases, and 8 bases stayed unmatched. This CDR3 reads CASSSPGQGWYGYTF. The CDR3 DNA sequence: TGCGCCAGCAGCTCACCGGGACAGGGGTGGTATGGCTACACCTTC.

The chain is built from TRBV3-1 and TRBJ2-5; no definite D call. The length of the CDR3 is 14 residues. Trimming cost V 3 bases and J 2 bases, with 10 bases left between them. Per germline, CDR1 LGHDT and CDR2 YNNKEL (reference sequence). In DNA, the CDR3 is TGTGCCAGCAGCCAGGGTAACAGACAAGAGACCCAGTACTTC. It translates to CASSQGNRQETQYF.

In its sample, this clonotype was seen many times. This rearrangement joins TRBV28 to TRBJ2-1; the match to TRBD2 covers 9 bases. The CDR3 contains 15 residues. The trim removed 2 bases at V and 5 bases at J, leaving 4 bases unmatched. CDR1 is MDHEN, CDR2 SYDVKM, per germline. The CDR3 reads CASSLIAGDDNEQFF. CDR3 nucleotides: TGTGCCAGCAGTTTAATAGCGGGAGACGACAATGAGCAGTTCTTC.

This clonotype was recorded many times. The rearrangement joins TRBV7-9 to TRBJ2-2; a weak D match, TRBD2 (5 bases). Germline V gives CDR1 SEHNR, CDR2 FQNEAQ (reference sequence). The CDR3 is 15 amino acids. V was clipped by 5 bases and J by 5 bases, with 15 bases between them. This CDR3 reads CASSSTGIGTGELFF. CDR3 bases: TGTGCCAGCAGCAGTACCGGGATTGGGACCGGGGAGCTGTTTTTT.